This entry lists 20 T cell receptor beta chains sequenced from one sample in a study of blood T cells in healthy people across ages. Primed by a sample-barcoded 5' primer and a J-beta primer mix, a second PCR proceeded for about 6 to 11 cycles. TCRdb recomputed calls from the 5' RACE reads with MiXCR, one row per CDR3 protein. The table shows about 400,000 distinct CDR3 sequences, with over 45% occurring only once. Sequenced sample: blood. The receptors originated from a man aged 60 to 69 in good health.

The genes are TRBV20-1 and TRBJ2-5; D gene unclear. This CDR3 region has 11 residues. CDR1 is DFQATT and CDR2 is SNEGSKA in the germline V gene (reference sequence). V was trimmed by 5 bases and J by 4 bases, leaving 8 bases between them. The CDR3 spells CSARLVETQYF. CDR3 bases: TGCAGTGCTCGCCTCGTAGAGACCCAGTACTTC.

This chain connects TRBV4-3 to TRBJ1-2, with TRBD1 as a possible D gene (5 bases). Germline CDR1 LGHNA, CDR2 YSLEER. Trimming pared 0 bases from V and 1 base from J, leaving 9 bases between. The CDR3 is 15 residues long. In DNA, the CDR3 is TGCGCCAGCAGCCAAGATCAAAGGGGTAACTATGGCTACACCTTC. It translates to CASSQDQRGNYGYTF.

This chain uses TRBV4-2 with TRBJ2-4; 10 positions match TRBD1. The CDR3 runs 16 residues. The V and J ends lost 2 bases and 5 bases, in that order; junction bases with no gene match: 6. CDR1 LGHNA and CDR2 YNFKEQ come from the germline V gene. For the CDR3, the DNA is TGTGCCAGCAGCCAATGGGGACAGGGGTTCCAAAACATTCAGTACTTC. Translating gives CASSQWGQGFQNIQYF.

This clonotype was seen only a few times. The V and J genes are TRBV5-5 and TRBJ2-4, with TRBD2 as a possible D gene (5 bases). CDR3 length: 15 residues. V was pared by 0 bases and J by 5 bases, with 12 bases between. Per germline, CDR1 SGHKS and CDR2 YYEKEE (reference sequence). The CDR3 spells CASSLAPGNQNIQYF. DNA of the CDR3: TGTGCCAGCAGCTTGGCTCCCGGGAATCAAAACATTCAGTACTTC. The full variable domain, in which reference TRBV5-5 and TRBJ2-4 provide the parts outside the CDR3, is DAGVTQSPTHLIKTRGQQVTLRCSPISGHKSVSWYQQVLGQGPQFIFQYYEKEERGRGNFPDRFSARQFPNYSSELNVNALLLGDSALYLCASSLAPGNQNIQYFGAGTRLSVL.

The genes are TRBV7-6 and TRBJ2-2; the D call may be TRBD1 or TRBD2 (5 bases each). V shed 6 bases and J shed 4 bases, with 18 bases lying between them. The CDR3 loop spans 16 amino acids. The V gene's germline CDR1 is SGHVS and CDR2 FNYEAQ. CDR3 sequence (DNA): TGTGCCAGCAGTCCCCTACCGGGACGTAGCACCGGGGAGCTGTTTTTT. Encoded protein: CASSPLPGRSTGELFF.

This clonotype has ten or more counts. The chain couples TRBV29-1 to TRBJ2-7, with 7 positions matching TRBD2. In germline, CDR1 is SQVTM, CDR2 ANQGSEA. This CDR3 contains 13 residues. Trimming removed 7 bases from V and 3 bases from J; junction bases left unmatched: 9. The CDR3 sequence is CSGGGGGLYEQYF. The CDR3 coding sequence is TGCAGCGGCGGCGGGGGAGGGCTCTACGAGCAGTACTTC.

V is TRBV20-1 and J is TRBJ1-2; possible D gene TRBD1, 6 bases. V lost 5 bases, J lost 6 bases, and 19 bases lay in between. Germline V CDR1 and CDR2: DFQATT, SNEGSKA (reference sequence). This CDR3 is built from 14 residues. The CDR3 loop is CSALTGGQLDGYTF. The CDR3 nucleotides read TGCAGTGCTTTAACCGGGGGGCAGCTGGATGGCTACACCTTC.

The CDR3, as DNA: TGCAGTGCTCTCAAGGGAGAGACCCAGTACTTC. Its translation: CSALKGETQYF. The rearrangement links TRBV20-1 to TRBJ2-7; no reliable D call. The end of the DNA fits TRBJ2-5 better, so the J call may be wrong. CDR3 size: 11 residues. CDR1 and CDR2 from the germline V gene are DFQATT and SNEGSKA (reference sequence).

This chain uses TRBV28 with TRBJ2-5; unclear D gene. The end of the DNA is better explained by TRBJ2-7, so the J call may be wrong. Germline CDR1 and CDR2: MDHEN and SYDVKM. The CDR3 covers 14 residues. Written as DNA, the CDR3 is TGTGCCAGCAGCGTCCCGGGCAGACCGTACGAGCAGTACTTC. Amino acids: CASSVPGRPYEQYF.

As concerns this clonotype: A much larger clone sits a single nucleotide away, making a read error possible. The chain couples TRBV11-2 to TRBJ2-3; tentatively, D is TRBD1 or TRBD2 (5 bases each). V gave up 6 bases and J gave up 0 bases, with 16 bases separating them. The V gene's germline CDR1 is SGHAT and CDR2 FQNNGV. This CDR3 has 16 residues. DNA of the CDR3: TGTGCCAGCAGATCTGGGCTAGGGACCAGCACAGATACGCAGTATTTT. Translated: CASRSGLGTSTDTQYF.

V is TRBV4-2 and J is TRBJ2-3; D is uncertain. CDR3 size: 12 residues. V shed 0 bases and J shed 7 bases, with 5 bases lying between them. Per the germline V gene, CDR1 is LGHNA and CDR2 is YNFKEQ. CDR3 sequence: CASSQDEYTQYF. The CDR3 bases are TGTGCCAGCAGCCAAGATGAGTATACGCAGTATTTT.

V usage is TRBV4-3 and J usage is TRBJ2-2; D remains unclear. Trimming removed 1 base at V and 6 bases at J, with 15 bases between. CDR1 and CDR2 from the germline V gene are LGHNA and YSLEER. The CDR3 length is 16 residues. The CDR3 loop is CASSQVARPRPGELFF. The CDR3 DNA reads TGCGCCAGCAGCCAAGTGGCGAGGCCCCGACCCGGGGAGCTGTTTTTT.

The chain is built from TRBV2 and TRBJ1-1; no reliable D call. CDR3 length equals 12 residues. The ends were cut back, 2 bases at V and 7 bases at J, with 8 bases in the middle. Germline CDR1 and CDR2: SNHLY and FYNNEI. The CDR3 sequence: CASSESTSEAFF. The CDR3 region has the DNA TGTGCCAGCAGTGAATCCACCAGTGAAGCTTTCTTT.

The chain uses TRBV20-1 and TRBJ2-4; weak D call: TRBD2 (5 bases). The end of the DNA aligns better with TRBJ2-7, so the J call may be wrong. The CDR3 contains 15 residues. The germline V gene has CDR1 DFQATT and CDR2 SNEGSKA (reference sequence). The CDR3 DNA is TGCAGTGCTAGTCCCTTAACTAGTTACGGGGACGAGCAGTACTTC. It is translated as CSASPLTSYGDEQYF.

This clonotype has just a few counts. A junction end diverges from the germline sequence, so it may reflect a read error. This chain links TRBV18 with TRBJ2-6; TRBD1 might be the D (5 bases). The germline V gene has CDR1 KGHSH and CDR2 LQKENI. The CDR3 loop spans 20 amino acids. CDR3 loop: CASSPRVRSGFESGANALTF. CDR3 DNA: TGTGCCAGCTCACCACGCGTCAGGTCTGGATTTGAGTCTGGGGCCAACGCCCTGACTTTC. The variable domain in full, with the rest retrieved from reference TRBV18 and TRBJ2-6, is NAGVMQNPRHLVRRRGQEARLRCSPMKGHSHVYWYRQLPEEGLKFMVYLQKENIIDESGMPKERFSAEFPKEGPSILRIQQVVRGDSAAYFCASSPRVRSGFESGANALTFGAGSRLTVL.

J is TRBJ2-1 and V is TRBV28, with unresolved D. V shed 3 bases and J shed 7 bases, with 16 bases lying between them. The length of the CDR3 is 15 residues. From germline, CDR1 is MDHEN and CDR2 SYDVKM. CDR3 nucleotide sequence: TGTGCCAGCAGTTTTGAGACAACGTTGAGAAATGAGCAGTTCTTC. Translation: CASSFETTLRNEQFF.

To note about this clonotype: A much larger clonotype is one base distant, so this may be a read error. The chain has TRBV12-3 or TRBV12-4 and TRBJ2-6, with D hard to call. The CDR3 extends over 14 amino acids. Trimming shortened V by 5 bases and J by 2 bases, and 7 bases separated the two germline ends. The CDR3 DNA is TGTGCCAGCAGTGTAATGGCTGGGGCCAACGTCCTGACTTTC. Translated: CASSVMAGANVLTF.

The sample holds one count of this clonotype. This sequence joins TRBV30 and TRBJ2-7; D gene unclear. Germline-derived CDR1 and CDR2 are GTSNPN and SVGIG (reference sequence). The CDR3 consists of 11 residues. The V and J ends lost 0 bases and 8 bases respectively, with 8 bases between them. CDR3 sequence: CAWSVTWQQYF. DNA for the CDR3: TGTGCCTGGAGTGTGACATGGCAGCAGTACTTC.

The V gene is TRBV3-1, the J gene TRBJ2-3, with D perhaps given as TRBD1 or TRBD2 (7 bases each). V gave up 4 bases and J gave up 3 bases, with 14 bases separating them. The length of the CDR3 is 15 residues. Per the germline V gene, CDR1 is LGHDT and CDR2 is YNNKEL (reference sequence). The CDR3 nucleotides are TGTGCCAGCAGCCGCTACAGGGGAGGGACAGATACGCAGTATTTT. This gives the protein CASSRYRGGTDTQYF.

Points on this clonotype: The junction departs from the called germline gene at one end, perhaps through a read error. This chain links TRBV20-1 with TRBJ1-6; perhaps TRBD1 as D (5 bases). The length of the CDR3 is 15 residues. CDR1 is DFQATT, CDR2 SNEGSKA, per germline (reference sequence). The CDR3, as DNA: TGCAGTGCTAAACCTTCGACAGTCCATAATTCACCCCCCCACTTT. The encoded protein is CSAKPSTVHNSPPHF.